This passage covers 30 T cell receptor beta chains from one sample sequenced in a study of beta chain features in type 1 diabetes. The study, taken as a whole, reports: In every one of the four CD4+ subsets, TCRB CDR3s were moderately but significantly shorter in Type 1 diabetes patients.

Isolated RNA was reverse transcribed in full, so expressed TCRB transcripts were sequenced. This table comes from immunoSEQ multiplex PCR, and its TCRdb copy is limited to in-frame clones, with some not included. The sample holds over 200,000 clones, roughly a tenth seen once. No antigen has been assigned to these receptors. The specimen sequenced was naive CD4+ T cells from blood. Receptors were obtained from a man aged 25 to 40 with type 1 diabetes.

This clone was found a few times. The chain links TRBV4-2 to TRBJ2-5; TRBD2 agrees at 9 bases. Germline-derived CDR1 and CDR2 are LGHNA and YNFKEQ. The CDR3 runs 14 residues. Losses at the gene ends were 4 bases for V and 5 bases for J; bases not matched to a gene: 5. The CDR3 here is CASSRRGGAETQYF. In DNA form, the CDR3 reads TGTGCCAGCAGCCGACGCGGGGGGGCGGAGACCCAGTACTTC.

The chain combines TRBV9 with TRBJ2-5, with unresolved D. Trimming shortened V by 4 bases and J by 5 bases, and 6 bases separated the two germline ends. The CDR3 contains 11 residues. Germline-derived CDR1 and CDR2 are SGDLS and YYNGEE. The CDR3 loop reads CASSSRETQYF. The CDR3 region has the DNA TGTGCCAGCAGCTCCCGGGAGACCCAGTACTTC.

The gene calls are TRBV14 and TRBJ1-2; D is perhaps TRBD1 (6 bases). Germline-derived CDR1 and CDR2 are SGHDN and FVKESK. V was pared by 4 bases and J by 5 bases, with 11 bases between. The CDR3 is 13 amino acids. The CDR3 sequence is CASSLTGWYGYTF. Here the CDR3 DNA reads TGTGCCAGCAGCCTAACAGGGTGGTATGGCTACACCTTC.

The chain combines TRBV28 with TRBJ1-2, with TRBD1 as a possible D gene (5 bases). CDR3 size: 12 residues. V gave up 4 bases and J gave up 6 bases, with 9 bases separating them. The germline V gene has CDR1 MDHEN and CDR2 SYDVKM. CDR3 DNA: TGTGCCAGCAGTTCAGGGAGGAATGGCTACACCTTC. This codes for CASSSGRNGYTF.

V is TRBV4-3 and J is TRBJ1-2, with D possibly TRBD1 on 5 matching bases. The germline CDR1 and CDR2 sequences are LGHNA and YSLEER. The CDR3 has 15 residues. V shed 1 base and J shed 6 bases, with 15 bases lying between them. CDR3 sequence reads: CASSQGKNRQNGYTF. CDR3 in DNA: TGCGCCAGCAGCCAAGGAAAAAACAGGCAGAATGGCTACACCTTC.

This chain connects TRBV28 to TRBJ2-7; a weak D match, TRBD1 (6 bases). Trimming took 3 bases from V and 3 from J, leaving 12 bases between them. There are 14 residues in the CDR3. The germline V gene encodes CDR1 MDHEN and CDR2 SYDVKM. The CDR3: CASSFAGAVYEQYF. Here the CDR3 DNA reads TGTGCCAGCAGTTTCGCAGGGGCGGTCTACGAGCAGTACTTC.

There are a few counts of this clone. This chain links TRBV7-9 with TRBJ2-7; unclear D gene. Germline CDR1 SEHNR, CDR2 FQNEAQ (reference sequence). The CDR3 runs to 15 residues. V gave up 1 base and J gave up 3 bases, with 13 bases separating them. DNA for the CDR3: TGTGCCAGCAGCTTAGTAGGCAGGATTCACTACGAGCAGTACTTC. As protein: CASSLVGRIHYEQYF.

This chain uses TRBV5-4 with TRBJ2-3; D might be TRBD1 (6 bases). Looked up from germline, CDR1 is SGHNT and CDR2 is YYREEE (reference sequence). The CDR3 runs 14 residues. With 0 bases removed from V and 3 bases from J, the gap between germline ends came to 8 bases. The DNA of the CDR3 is TGTGCCAGCAGCTTGGCACAGGGTACAGATACGCAGTATTTT. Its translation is CASSLAQGTDTQYF.

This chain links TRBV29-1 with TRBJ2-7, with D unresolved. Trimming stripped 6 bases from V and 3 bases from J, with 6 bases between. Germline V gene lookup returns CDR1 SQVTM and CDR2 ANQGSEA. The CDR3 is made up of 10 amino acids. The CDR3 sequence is CSVLFYEQYF. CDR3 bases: TGCAGCGTCCTCTTCTACGAGCAGTACTTC.

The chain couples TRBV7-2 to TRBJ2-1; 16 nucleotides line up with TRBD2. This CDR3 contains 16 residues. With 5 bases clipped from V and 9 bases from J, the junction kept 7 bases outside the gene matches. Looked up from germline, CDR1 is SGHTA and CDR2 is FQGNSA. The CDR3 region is CASSRGTSGGAGEQFF. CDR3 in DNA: TGTGCCAGCAGCCGAGGGACTAGCGGGGGGGCTGGTGAGCAGTTCTTC.

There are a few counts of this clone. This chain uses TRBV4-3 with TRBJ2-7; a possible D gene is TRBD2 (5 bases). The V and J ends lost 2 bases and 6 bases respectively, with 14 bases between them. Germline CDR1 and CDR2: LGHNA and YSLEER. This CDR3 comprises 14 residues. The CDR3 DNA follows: TGCGCCAGCAGCCAACTTTACGGCGCGGGCGAGCAGTACTTC. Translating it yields CASSQLYGAGEQYF.

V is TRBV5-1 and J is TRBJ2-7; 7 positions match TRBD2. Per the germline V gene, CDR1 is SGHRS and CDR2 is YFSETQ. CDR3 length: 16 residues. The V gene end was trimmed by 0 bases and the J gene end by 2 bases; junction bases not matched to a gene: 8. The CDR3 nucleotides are TGCGCCAGCAGCTTGGCCGGGGGGACGGCACCCTACGAGCAGTACTTC. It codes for CASSLAGGTAPYEQYF. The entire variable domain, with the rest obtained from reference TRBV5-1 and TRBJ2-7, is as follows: KAGVTQTPRYLIKTRGQQVTLSCSPISGHRSVSWYQQTPGQGLQFLFEYFSETQRNKGNFPGRFSGRQFSNSRSEMNVSTLELGDSALYLCASSLAGGTAPYEQYFGPGTRLTVT.

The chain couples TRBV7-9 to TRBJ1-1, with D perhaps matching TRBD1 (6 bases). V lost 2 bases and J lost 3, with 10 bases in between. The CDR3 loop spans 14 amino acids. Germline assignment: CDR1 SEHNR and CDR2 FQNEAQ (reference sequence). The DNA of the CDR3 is TGTGCCAGCAGCTTAAGGGGGGGCGACACTGAAGCTTTCTTT. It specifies CASSLRGGDTEAFF. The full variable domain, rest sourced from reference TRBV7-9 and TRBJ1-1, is DTGVSQNPRHKITKRGQNVTFRCDPISEHNRLYWYRQTLGQGPEFLTYFQNEAQLEKSRLLSDRFSAERPKGSFSTLEIQRTEQGDSAMYLCASSLRGGDTEAFFGQGTRLTVV.

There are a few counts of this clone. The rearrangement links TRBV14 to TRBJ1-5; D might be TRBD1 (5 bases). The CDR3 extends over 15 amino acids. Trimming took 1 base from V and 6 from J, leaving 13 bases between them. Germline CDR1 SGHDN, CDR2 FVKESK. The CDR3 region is CASSQGAGKGQPQHF. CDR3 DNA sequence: TGTGCCAGCAGCCAAGGCGCAGGGAAGGGTCAGCCCCAGCATTTT.

CDR3 sequence reads: CASSFMTGGKEQYF. CDR3 sequence (DNA): TGTGCCAGCAGCTTTATGACAGGGGGTAAAGAGCAGTACTTC. The V call is TRBV7-9, the J call TRBJ2-7; 9 bases are shared with TRBD1. The CDR3 length is 14 residues. Unmatched junction bases numbered 7, after V lost 3 bases and J lost 7 bases. Germline loops: CDR1 SEHNR, CDR2 FQNEAQ (reference sequence).

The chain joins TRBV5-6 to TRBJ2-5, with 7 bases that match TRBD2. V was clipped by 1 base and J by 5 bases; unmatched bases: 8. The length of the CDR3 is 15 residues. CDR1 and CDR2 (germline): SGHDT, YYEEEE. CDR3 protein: CASSLLRGSRETQYF. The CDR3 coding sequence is TGTGCCAGCAGCTTGTTGCGGGGGTCTAGGGAGACCCAGTACTTC.

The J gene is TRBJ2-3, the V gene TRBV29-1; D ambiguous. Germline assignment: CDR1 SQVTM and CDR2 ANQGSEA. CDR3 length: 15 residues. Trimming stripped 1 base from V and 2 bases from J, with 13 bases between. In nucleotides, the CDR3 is TGCAGCGTTGAAGGCGAGCGAACTACCACAGATACGCAGTATTTT. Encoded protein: CSVEGERTTTDTQYF.

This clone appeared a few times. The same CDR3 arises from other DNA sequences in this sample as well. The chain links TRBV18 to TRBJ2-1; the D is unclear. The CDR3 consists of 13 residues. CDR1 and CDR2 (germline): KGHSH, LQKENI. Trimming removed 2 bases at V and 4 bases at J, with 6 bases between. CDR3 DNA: TGTGCCAGCTCACCATCCAGTTACAATGAGCAGTTCTTC. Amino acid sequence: CASSPSSYNEQFF.

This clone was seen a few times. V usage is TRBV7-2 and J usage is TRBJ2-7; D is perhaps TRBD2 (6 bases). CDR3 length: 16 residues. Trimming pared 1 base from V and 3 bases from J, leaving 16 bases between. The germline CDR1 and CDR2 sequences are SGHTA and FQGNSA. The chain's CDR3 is CASSLGIGTSYYEQYF. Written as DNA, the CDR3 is TGTGCCAGCAGCTTAGGTATCGGGACTTCTTACTACGAGCAGTACTTC.

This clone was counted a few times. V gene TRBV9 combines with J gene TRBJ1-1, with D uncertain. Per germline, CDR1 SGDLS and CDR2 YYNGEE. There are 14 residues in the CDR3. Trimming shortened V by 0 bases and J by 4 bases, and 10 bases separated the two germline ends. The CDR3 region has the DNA TGTGCCAGCAGCGTAGGTCGTGGCCTCACTGAAGCTTTCTTT. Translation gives CASSVGRGLTEAFF.

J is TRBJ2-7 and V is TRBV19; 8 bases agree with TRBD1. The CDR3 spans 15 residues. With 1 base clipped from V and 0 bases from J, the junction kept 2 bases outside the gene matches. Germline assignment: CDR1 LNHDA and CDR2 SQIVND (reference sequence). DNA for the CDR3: TGTGCCAGTAGTATAGCCCAGGGGGCCTCCTACGAGCAGTACTTC. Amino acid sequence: CASSIAQGASYEQYF.

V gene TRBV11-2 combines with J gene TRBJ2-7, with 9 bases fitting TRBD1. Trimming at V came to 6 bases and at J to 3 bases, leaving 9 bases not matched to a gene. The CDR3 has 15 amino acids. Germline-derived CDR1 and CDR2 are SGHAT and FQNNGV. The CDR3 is CASRAPGTGIYEQYF. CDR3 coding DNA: TGTGCCAGCAGGGCCCCCGGGACAGGGATCTACGAGCAGTACTTC.

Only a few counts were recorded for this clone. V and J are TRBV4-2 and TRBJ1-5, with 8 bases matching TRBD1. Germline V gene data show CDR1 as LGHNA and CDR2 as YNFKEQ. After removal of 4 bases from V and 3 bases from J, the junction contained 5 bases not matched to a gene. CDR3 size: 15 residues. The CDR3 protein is CASSLTGDDNQPQHF. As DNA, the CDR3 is TGTGCCAGCAGCCTGACAGGGGACGACAATCAGCCCCAGCATTTT.

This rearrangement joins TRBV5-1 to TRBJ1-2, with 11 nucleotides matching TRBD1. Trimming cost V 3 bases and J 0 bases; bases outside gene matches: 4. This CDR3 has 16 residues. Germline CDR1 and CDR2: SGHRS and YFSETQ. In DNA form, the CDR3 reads TGCGCCAGCAGCTCCTGGACAGGGGGCGCTAACTATGGCTACACCTTC. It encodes CASSSWTGGANYGYTF.

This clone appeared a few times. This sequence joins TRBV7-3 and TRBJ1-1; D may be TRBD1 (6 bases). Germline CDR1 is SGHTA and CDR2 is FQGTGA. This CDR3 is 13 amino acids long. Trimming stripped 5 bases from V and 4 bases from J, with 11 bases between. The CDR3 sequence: CASSPGTITEAFF. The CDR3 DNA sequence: TGTGCCAGCAGCCCCGGGACAATCACTGAAGCTTTCTTT. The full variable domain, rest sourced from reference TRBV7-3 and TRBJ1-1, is GAGVSQTPSNKVTEKGKYVELRCDPISGHTALYWYRQSLGQGPEFLIYFQGTGAADDSGLPNDRFFAVRPEGSVSTLKIQRTERGDSAVYLCASSPGTITEAFFGQGTRLTVV.

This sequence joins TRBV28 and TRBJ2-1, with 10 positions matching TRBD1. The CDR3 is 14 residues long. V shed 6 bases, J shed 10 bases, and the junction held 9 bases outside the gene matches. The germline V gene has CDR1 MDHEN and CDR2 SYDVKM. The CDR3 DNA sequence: TGTGCCAGCAGCTGGGGGACAGGGGTCATGGAGCAGTTCTTC. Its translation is CASSWGTGVMEQFF.

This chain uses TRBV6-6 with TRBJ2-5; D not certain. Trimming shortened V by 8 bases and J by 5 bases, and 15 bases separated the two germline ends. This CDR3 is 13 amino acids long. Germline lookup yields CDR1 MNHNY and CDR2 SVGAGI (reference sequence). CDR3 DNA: TGTGCCAGCGGCCCCGAATGGTGGGAGACCCAGTACTTC. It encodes CASGPEWWETQYF.

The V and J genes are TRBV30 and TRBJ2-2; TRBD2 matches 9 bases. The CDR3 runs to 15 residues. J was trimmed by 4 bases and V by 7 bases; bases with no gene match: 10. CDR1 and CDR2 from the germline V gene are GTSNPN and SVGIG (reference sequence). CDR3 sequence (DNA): TGTGCCTCTCAACCGGGACTAGCAGGCACCGGGGAGCTGTTTTTT. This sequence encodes CASQPGLAGTGELFF.

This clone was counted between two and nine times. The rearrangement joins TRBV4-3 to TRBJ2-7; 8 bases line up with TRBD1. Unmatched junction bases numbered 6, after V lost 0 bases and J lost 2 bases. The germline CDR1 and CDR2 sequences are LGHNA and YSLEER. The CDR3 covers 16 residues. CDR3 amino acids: CASSQDIRGLAYEQYF. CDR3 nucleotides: TGCGCCAGCAGCCAAGATATCAGGGGGCTGGCCTACGAGCAGTACTTC.

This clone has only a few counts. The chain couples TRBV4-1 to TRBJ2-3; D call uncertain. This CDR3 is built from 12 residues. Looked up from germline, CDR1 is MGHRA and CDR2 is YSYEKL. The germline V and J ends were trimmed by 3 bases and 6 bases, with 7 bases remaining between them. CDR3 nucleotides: TGCGCCAGCAGCCACCAGGTGGATACGCAGTATTTT. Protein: CASSHQVDTQYF.